Listed here is a single T cell receptor beta chain. This record comes from a study of T cell responses to AZD1222 COVID-19 vaccine. Profiled with immunoSEQ multiplex PCR; TCRdb holds only in-frame clones, not every one. This table has some 91,000 clones, more than 90% appearing once. The germline CDR1 and CDR2 sequences are MRHNA and SNTAGT. With 0 bases removed from V and 6 bases from J, the gap between germline ends came to 10 bases. The length of the CDR3 is 14 residues. The starting material was peripheral blood, obtained on day 0 of AZD1222 vaccination. V usage is TRBV6-4 and J usage is TRBJ2-3; D is perhaps TRBD2 (5 bases). This sequence originates from an adult in good health. The CDR3 bases are TGTGCCAGCAGTGACTCGGCGGGCGCGGATACGCAGTATTTT. Residues: CASSDSAGADTQYF.